The clone carrying this T cell receptor (beta chain) was recorded a few times. The antigen remains unidentified. CDR1 is MDHEN, CDR2 SYDVKM, per germline. The germline V and J ends were trimmed by 3 bases and 3 bases, with 18 bases remaining between them. This CDR3 contains 16 residues. Researchers attached unique molecular identifiers to individual cDNA molecules. One entry per CDR3 protein, called by TCRdb with MiXCR from the 5' RACE reads. In the table there are about 39,000 distinct CDR3 sequences, 6% to 8.5% of which are singletons. This sample is drawn from a study of early T cells in non-severe SARS-CoV-2 infection. Study in general: Whole-blood bulk RNA, unsorted, was sequenced, and chains were unpaired. Study-wide findings and caveats: Anti-spike CD8 responses were favored in VDJdb matching, and private and CD4 specificities were missed.

The source of this sequence is an adult who was a healthcare worker with PCR-confirmed SARS-CoV-2 infection or an uninfected control (not recorded which). V usage is TRBV28 and J usage is TRBJ2-7, with D possibly TRBD1 on 6 matching bases. Sequenced sample: whole blood. CDR3 DNA sequence: TGTGCCAGCAGTTTCCCCACAGGGATCTACCTCTACGAGCAGTACTTC. It translates to CASSFPTGIYLYEQYF.